This is a list of T cell receptor beta chains from one sample in a study of cytomegalovirus exposure and HLA in healthy donors. Repertoires were generated with immunoSEQ multiplex PCR, while TCRdb's copy carries only in-frame clones and drops some. This table holds about 160,000 clones, over 65% found once. The sample consisted of PBMCs. The receptors stem from a woman aged 40 to 49 in good health and CMV-seronegative. The CDR3 runs from the conserved cysteine through the conserved F or W. A D gene is named only where the DNA matches it firmly. Clone size is not always given. Where it is, it says once, few, many or a class for expanded clones.

CDR3 DNA: TGCGCCACTCACCAGGGGGACGATATCTTCCAAGAGACCCAGTACTTC
CDR3 protein: CATHQGDDIFQETQYF
clone size: -
J gene: TRBJ2-5
V gene: TRBV7-6
D gene: TRBD1

CDR3 DNA: TGTGCCAGCAGCGTAGGTGGACTGGACTACAATGAGCAGTTCTTC
CDR3 protein: CASSVGGLDYNEQFF
clone size: -
J gene: TRBJ2-1
V gene: TRBV9
D gene: -

CDR3 DNA: TGCGCCAGCAGCTTGGCCGGGGGGAGCGGGGGGGCCTCGGATACGCAGTATTTT
CDR3 protein: CASSLAGGSGGASDTQYF
clone size: -
J gene: TRBJ2-3
V gene: TRBV5-1
D gene: TRBD2

CDR3 DNA: TGTGCCAGTAGTATATTGGCAGATAACACCGGGGAGCTGTTTTTT
CDR3 protein: CASSILADNTGELFF
clone size: -
J gene: TRBJ2-2
V gene: TRBV19
D gene: -

CDR3 DNA: TGCAGCGTTGAGAAGGGGGCGGCTGGGAATGAGCAGTTCTTC
CDR3 protein: CSVEKGAAGNEQFF
clone size: -
J gene: TRBJ2-1
V gene: TRBV29-1
D gene: TRBD1

CDR3 DNA: TGCGCCAGCAGCTTGGACCCACAGGGTGCGGGCACAGATACGCAGTATTTT
CDR3 protein: CASSLDPQGAGTDTQYF
clone size: -
J gene: TRBJ2-3
V gene: TRBV5-1
D gene: -

CDR3 DNA: TGTGCCAGCTCACCTGCAGGGGCGAACACTGAAGCTTTCTTT
CDR3 protein: CASSPAGANTEAFF
clone size: few
J gene: TRBJ1-1
V gene: TRBV18
D gene: -

CDR3 DNA: TGCGCCAGCAGCCAAGGACTCCAAGAGACCCAGTACTTC
CDR3 protein: CASSQGLQETQYF
clone size: -
J gene: TRBJ2-5
V gene: TRBV4-1
D gene: -

CDR3 DNA: TGTGCCAGCAGCTCGGATCGGAGGTCTGGAAACACCATATATTTT
CDR3 protein: CASSSDRRSGNTIYF
clone size: -
J gene: TRBJ1-3
V gene: TRBV11-2
D gene: -

CDR3 DNA: TGTGCCAGTAGTAGCGGAATGGACTACGAGCAGTACTTC
CDR3 protein: CASSSGMDYEQYF
clone size: -
J gene: TRBJ2-7
V gene: TRBV19
D gene: -

CDR3 DNA: TGTGCCAGCAGCCAGCTTGGACTAGCGGGGGCACATACGCAGTATTTT
CDR3 protein: CASSQLGLAGAHTQYF
clone size: -
J gene: TRBJ2-3
V gene: TRBV4-2
D gene: TRBD2

CDR3 DNA: TGTGCCAGCAGCTTCTTTAACGGGGCGAGGTCGGGGGGCAATGAGCAGTTCTTC
CDR3 protein: CASSFFNGARSGGNEQFF
clone size: once
J gene: TRBJ2-1
V gene: TRBV5-8
D gene: TRBD2

CDR3 DNA: TGTGCCAGCAGTTACACGAGGAGCGTGACCTACAATGAGCAGTTCTTC
CDR3 protein: CASSYTRSVTYNEQFF
clone size: -
J gene: TRBJ2-1
V gene: TRBV6-5
D gene: -

CDR3 DNA: TGTGCCAGTGGGGGCGGAACCGATACGAACACCGGGGAGCTGTTTTTT
CDR3 protein: CASGGGTDTNTGELFF
clone size: -
J gene: TRBJ2-2
V gene: TRBV19
D gene: -

CDR3 DNA: TGTGCCAGCAGTTCCCAGGGCTTTGATAATTCACCCCTCCACTTT
CDR3 protein: CASSSQGFDNSPLHF
clone size: -
J gene: TRBJ1-6
V gene: TRBV28
D gene: -

CDR3 DNA: TGTGCCAGCAGGGGACAGGGGGCGGTATCACCCCTCCACTTT
CDR3 protein: CASRGQGAVSPLHF
clone size: -
J gene: TRBJ1-6
V gene: TRBV6-5
D gene: TRBD1

CDR3 DNA: TGTGCCAGCAGCGTATACTCCGATACGCAGTATTTT
CDR3 protein: CASSVYSDTQYF
clone size: -
J gene: TRBJ2-3
V gene: TRBV9
D gene: -

CDR3 DNA: TGCGCCAGCAGCCCTTCTCCTAGCGGGGGGAACAATGAGCAGTTCTTC
CDR3 protein: CASSPSPSGGNNEQFF
clone size: -
J gene: TRBJ2-1
V gene: TRBV4-1
D gene: TRBD2

CDR3 DNA: TGTGCCAGCAGCACTCGGACAGGTGAAGCTTTCTTT
CDR3 protein: CASSTRTGEAFF
clone size: -
J gene: TRBJ1-1
V gene: TRBV7-9
D gene: TRBD1

CDR3 DNA: TGTGCCAGCAGTCCTCGGACAGGGTTAGGCTACACCTTC
CDR3 protein: CASSPRTGLGYTF
clone size: -
J gene: TRBJ1-2
V gene: TRBV6-5
D gene: TRBD1

CDR3 DNA: TGTGCCAGCAGCTTGGAGGTGGGGGGGCCGAGCTCCTACGAGCAGTACTTC
CDR3 protein: CASSLEVGGPSSYEQYF
clone size: -
J gene: TRBJ2-7
V gene: TRBV5-6
D gene: -

CDR3 DNA: TGTGCCAGTAGCCTAACTCGACAGGATTCTATGGGCTACACCTTC
CDR3 protein: CASSLTRQDSMGYTF
clone size: -
J gene: TRBJ1-2
V gene: TRBV19
D gene: -

CDR3 DNA: TGTGCCAGCAGCTTACCTGGACAGTTTAATTCACCCCTCCACTTT
CDR3 protein: CASSLPGQFNSPLHF
clone size: -
J gene: TRBJ1-6
V gene: TRBV7-9
D gene: -

CDR3 DNA: TGCGCCAGCAGCCCCGGGACAAGCGGGACTAGCGGGGAGAAACAGTTCTTC
CDR3 protein: CASSPGTSGTSGEKQFF
clone size: -
J gene: TRBJ2-1
V gene: TRBV5-1
D gene: TRBD2

CDR3 DNA: TGTGCCAGCAAAAGACTAGCGGGGGGGGAGCTGTTTTTT
CDR3 protein: CASKRLAGGELFF
clone size: -
J gene: TRBJ2-2
V gene: TRBV6-1
D gene: TRBD2

CDR3 DNA: TGCGCCAGCAGCCGCGGACAGGGAGTGGACTATGGCTACACCTTC
CDR3 protein: CASSRGQGVDYGYTF
clone size: -
J gene: TRBJ1-2
V gene: TRBV4-1
D gene: TRBD1

CDR3 DNA: TGCGCCAGCAGTGAGTTCCAGGGGCCCACAGATACGCAGTATTTT
CDR3 protein: CASSEFQGPTDTQYF
clone size: -
J gene: TRBJ2-3
V gene: TRBV10-1
D gene: -

CDR3 DNA: TGTGCCAGCAGACGATTAGCGGGGGGGCAAGCAGATACGCAGTATTTT
CDR3 protein: CASRRLAGGQADTQYF
clone size: -
J gene: TRBJ2-3
V gene: TRBV2
D gene: TRBD2

CDR3 DNA: TGTGCCAGCTCCCCGCCCGATGGTTTCGGCACTGAAGCTTTCTTT
CDR3 protein: CASSPPDGFGTEAFF
clone size: -
J gene: TRBJ1-1
V gene: TRBV18
D gene: -

CDR3 DNA: TGTGCCAGCGGGGTAGGACAGGGAGACTTTGGCTACACCTTC
CDR3 protein: CASGVGQGDFGYTF
clone size: -
J gene: TRBJ1-2
V gene: TRBV7-9
D gene: TRBD1

CDR3 DNA: TGTGCCAGCAGGTTTAGTCTGCAAGAGACCCAGTACTTC
CDR3 protein: CASRFSLQETQYF
clone size: few
J gene: TRBJ2-5
V gene: TRBV6-5
D gene: -

CDR3 DNA: TGCGCCAGCAGTTATCGACAGGCCGAAGCAGATACGCAGTATTTT
CDR3 protein: CASSYRQAEADTQYF
clone size: -
J gene: TRBJ2-3
V gene: TRBV5-1
D gene: -

CDR3 DNA: TGCGCCAGCAGCCCCTCTAGCGGGGAACGGGGGGGCGTGGATACGCAGTATTTT
CDR3 protein: CASSPSSGERGGVDTQYF
clone size: -
J gene: TRBJ2-3
V gene: TRBV4-1
D gene: TRBD2

CDR3 DNA: TGTGCCAGCAGTTCCCTCTCGACAGGGGAGCATTTT
CDR3 protein: CASSSLSTGEHF
clone size: -
J gene: TRBJ1-5
V gene: TRBV28
D gene: TRBD1

CDR3 DNA: TGTGCCAGCAGCTTGGACAGGGTGGAGAGCTACACCTTC
CDR3 protein: CASSLDRVESYTF
clone size: once
J gene: TRBJ1-2
V gene: TRBV7-9
D gene: TRBD1

CDR3 DNA: TGTGCCAGCAGCTCTAGCGGGGGGGCTGGGTACAATGAGCAGTTCTTC
CDR3 protein: CASSSSGGAGYNEQFF
clone size: -
J gene: TRBJ2-1
V gene: TRBV5-4
D gene: TRBD2

CDR3 DNA: TGTGCCAGCACTTTTATCGGGGGGAAGGAGCAGTTCTTC
CDR3 protein: CASTFIGGKEQFF
clone size: -
J gene: TRBJ2-1
V gene: TRBV11-2
D gene: TRBD2

CDR3 DNA: TGTGCCAGCACCTTTTTACAGGGTGTGGAGGAAAAACTGTTTTTT
CDR3 protein: CASTFLQGVEEKLFF
clone size: -
J gene: TRBJ1-4
V gene: TRBV5-6
D gene: -

CDR3 DNA: TGTGCCAGCAGCGGGACAGGGAACTATGGCTACACCTTC
CDR3 protein: CASSGTGNYGYTF
clone size: -
J gene: TRBJ1-2
V gene: TRBV11-2
D gene: TRBD1

CDR3 DNA: TGCGCCAGCAGCTTGGGGCAGTACTACGAGCAGTACTTC
CDR3 protein: CASSLGQYYEQYF
clone size: -
J gene: TRBJ2-7
V gene: TRBV5-1
D gene: -

CDR3 DNA: TGTGCCAGTAGTATAGCGACAGGGGCGCAGGAAGCTTTCTTT
CDR3 protein: CASSIATGAQEAFF
clone size: -
J gene: TRBJ1-1
V gene: TRBV19
D gene: TRBD1

CDR3 DNA: TGCAGTGCGTCGACAGGGCCTGGCTACACCTTC
CDR3 protein: CSASTGPGYTF
clone size: -
J gene: TRBJ1-2
V gene: TRBV20-1
D gene: TRBD1

CDR3 DNA: TGTGCCAGCAGCGTAGGTGGACTGGACGAGCAGTACTTC
CDR3 protein: CASSVGGLDEQYF
clone size: -
J gene: TRBJ2-7
V gene: TRBV9
D gene: -

CDR3 DNA: TGTGCCAGCAGAGAGGACAGGCAAGGCTCTGGGGCCAACGTCCTGACTTTC
CDR3 protein: CASREDRQGSGANVLTF
clone size: -
J gene: TRBJ2-6
V gene: TRBV6-4
D gene: TRBD1

CDR3 DNA: TGCGCCAGCAGCCCGACAGTCACTAACTATGGCTACACCTTC
CDR3 protein: CASSPTVTNYGYTF
clone size: -
J gene: TRBJ1-2
V gene: TRBV5-1
D gene: -

CDR3 DNA: TGTGCCAGCAGCGTCCGGGACAGGGGAAGAACTGAAGCTTTCTTT
CDR3 protein: CASSVRDRGRTEAFF
clone size: -
J gene: TRBJ1-1
V gene: TRBV9
D gene: TRBD1

CDR3 DNA: TGCGCCAGCAGCCCGGGGAGCTCTGGAAACACCATATATTTT
CDR3 protein: CASSPGSSGNTIYF
clone size: -
J gene: TRBJ1-3
V gene: TRBV5-1
D gene: -

CDR3 DNA: TGTGCCAGCAGCCAACCCGGACAGGTTTCTGGAAACACCATATATTTT
CDR3 protein: CASSQPGQVSGNTIYF
clone size: -
J gene: TRBJ1-3
V gene: TRBV14
D gene: TRBD1

CDR3 DNA: TGTGCCAGTGGAGCTGGGACAGGGGGTCGGGGCTACACCTTC
CDR3 protein: CASGAGTGGRGYTF
clone size: -
J gene: TRBJ1-2
V gene: TRBV6-1
D gene: TRBD1

CDR3 DNA: TGTGCCAGCAGCGTAGAATTCAGTCAGGGCTACACCGGGGAGCTGTTTTTT
CDR3 protein: CASSVEFSQGYTGELFF
clone size: once
J gene: TRBJ2-2
V gene: TRBV9
D gene: -

CDR3 DNA: TGTGCCAGCAGTGCCGACAGGGATTGGGGTCAGCCCCAGCATTTT
CDR3 protein: CASSADRDWGQPQHF
clone size: once
J gene: TRBJ1-5
V gene: TRBV2
D gene: TRBD1

CDR3 DNA: TGCGCCAGCAGCTTGAAATACTCCGGGACAGGCTCGGGCTACACCTTC
CDR3 protein: CASSLKYSGTGSGYTF
clone size: -
J gene: TRBJ1-2
V gene: TRBV5-1
D gene: TRBD1

CDR3 DNA: TGTGCCAGCAAACGAAATCAGGGTGGCAATCAGCCCCAGCATTTT
CDR3 protein: CASKRNQGGNQPQHF
clone size: -
J gene: TRBJ1-5
V gene: TRBV27
D gene: -

CDR3 DNA: TGTGCCAGCAGCTTAGGGGGCAGGGCTTCACCCCTCCACTTT
CDR3 protein: CASSLGGRASPLHF
clone size: -
J gene: TRBJ1-6
V gene: TRBV7-2
D gene: -

CDR3 DNA: TGTGCCAGCAGCCTCAGTGGCAATCAGCCCCAGCATTTT
CDR3 protein: CASSLSGNQPQHF
clone size: -
J gene: TRBJ1-5
V gene: TRBV6-1
D gene: -

CDR3 DNA: TGTGCCAGCAGTTACGGCAGGGCCGGGTGGGGCTACACCTTC
CDR3 protein: CASSYGRAGWGYTF
clone size: -
J gene: TRBJ1-2
V gene: TRBV6-5
D gene: -

CDR3 DNA: TGCGCCAGCAGTTCCACCAGGGGCTATGGCTACACCTTC
CDR3 protein: CASSSTRGYGYTF
clone size: once
J gene: TRBJ1-2
V gene: TRBV10-2
D gene: -

CDR3 DNA: TGTGCCAGCTCAGACGGACAGACCTACGAGCAGTACTTC
CDR3 protein: CASSDGQTYEQYF
clone size: -
J gene: TRBJ2-7
V gene: TRBV18
D gene: -

CDR3 DNA: TGTGCCAGCAGTGCGGGAGAGATTGCAACTAATGAAAAACTGTTTTTT
CDR3 protein: CASSAGEIATNEKLFF
clone size: -
J gene: TRBJ1-4
V gene: TRBV25-1
D gene: -

CDR3 DNA: TGTGCCAGCAGCACCGGACTAGCGGACTACGAGCAGTACTTC
CDR3 protein: CASSTGLADYEQYF
clone size: -
J gene: TRBJ2-7
V gene: TRBV9
D gene: TRBD2